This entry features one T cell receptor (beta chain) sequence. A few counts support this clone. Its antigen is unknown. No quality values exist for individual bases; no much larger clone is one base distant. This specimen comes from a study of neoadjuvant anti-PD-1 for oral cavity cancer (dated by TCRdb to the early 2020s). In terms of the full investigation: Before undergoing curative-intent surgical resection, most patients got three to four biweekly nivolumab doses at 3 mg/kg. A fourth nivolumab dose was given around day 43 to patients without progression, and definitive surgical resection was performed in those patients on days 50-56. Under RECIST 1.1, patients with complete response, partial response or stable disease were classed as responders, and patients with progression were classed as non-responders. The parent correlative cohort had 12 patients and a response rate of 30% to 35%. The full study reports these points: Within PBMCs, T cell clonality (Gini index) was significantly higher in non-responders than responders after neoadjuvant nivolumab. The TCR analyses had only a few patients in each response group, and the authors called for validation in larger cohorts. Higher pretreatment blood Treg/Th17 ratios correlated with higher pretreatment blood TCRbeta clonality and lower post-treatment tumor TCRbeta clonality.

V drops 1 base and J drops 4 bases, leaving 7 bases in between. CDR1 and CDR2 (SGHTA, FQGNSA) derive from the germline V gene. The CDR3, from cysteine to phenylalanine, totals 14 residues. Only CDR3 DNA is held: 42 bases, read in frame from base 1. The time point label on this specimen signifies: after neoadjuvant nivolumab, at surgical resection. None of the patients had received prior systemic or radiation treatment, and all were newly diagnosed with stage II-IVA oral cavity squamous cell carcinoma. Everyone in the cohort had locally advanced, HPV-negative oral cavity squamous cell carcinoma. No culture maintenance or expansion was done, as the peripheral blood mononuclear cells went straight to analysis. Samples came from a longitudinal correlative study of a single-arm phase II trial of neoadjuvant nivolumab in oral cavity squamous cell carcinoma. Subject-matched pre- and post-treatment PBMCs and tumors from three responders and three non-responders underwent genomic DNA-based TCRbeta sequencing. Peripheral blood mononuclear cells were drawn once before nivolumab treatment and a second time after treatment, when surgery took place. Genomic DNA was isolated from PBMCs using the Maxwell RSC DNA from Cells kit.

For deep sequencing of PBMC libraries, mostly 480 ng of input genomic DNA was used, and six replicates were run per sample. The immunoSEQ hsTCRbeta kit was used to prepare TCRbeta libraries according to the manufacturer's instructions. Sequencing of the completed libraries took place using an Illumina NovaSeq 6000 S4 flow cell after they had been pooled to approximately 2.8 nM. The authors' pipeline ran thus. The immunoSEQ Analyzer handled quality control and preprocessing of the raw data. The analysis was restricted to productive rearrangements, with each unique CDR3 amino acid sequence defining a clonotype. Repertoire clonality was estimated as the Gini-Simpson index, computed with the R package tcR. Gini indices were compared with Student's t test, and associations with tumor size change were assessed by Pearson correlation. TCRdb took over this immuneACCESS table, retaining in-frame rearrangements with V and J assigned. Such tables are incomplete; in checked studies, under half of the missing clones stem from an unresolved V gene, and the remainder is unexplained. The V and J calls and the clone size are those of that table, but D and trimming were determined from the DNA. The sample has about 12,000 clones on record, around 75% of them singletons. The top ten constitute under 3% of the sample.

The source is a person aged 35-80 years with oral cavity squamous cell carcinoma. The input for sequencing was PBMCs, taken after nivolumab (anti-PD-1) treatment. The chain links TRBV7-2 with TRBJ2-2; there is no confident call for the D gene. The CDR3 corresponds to CASSLGTGTGELFF. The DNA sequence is TGTGCCAGCAGCTTAGGGACGGGCACCGGGGAGCTGTTTTTT.